This is a list of T cell receptor beta chains from one sample in a study of CD8+ T cells in alopecia areata. Data came from immunoSEQ multiplex PCR; TCRdb stores just in-frame clones and leaves some out. The data contain roughly 150,000 clones, 50% to 60% of them singletons. The specimen sequenced was CD4+ T cells sorted from blood. These receptor sequences come from a human donor in good health. CDR3s include the opening cysteine and the closing phenylalanine or tryptophan. The D gene is left open where the match is weak. The listing skips clone size in some rows; elsewhere it reads once, few, many or a size class.

cdr3_aa cdr3_nt v_call d_call clone_size cdr3_length j_call
CSVEGGRAAGNEQFF TGCAGCGTTGAAGGCGGGAGGGCCGCGGGGAATGAGCAGTTCTTC TRBV29-1 TRBD2 once 15 TRBJ2-1
CASSARDRGPYEQYF TGTGCCAGCAGCGCCCGGGACAGGGGTCCTTACGAGCAGTACTTC TRBV5-4 TRBD1 - 15 TRBJ2-7
CASSLISGEQYF TGTGCCAGCAGCTTGATTTCCGGCGAGCAGTACTTC TRBV5-6 - - 12 TRBJ2-7
CASSQGWGLRETQYF TGCGCCAGCAGCCAAGGATGGGGGCTCCGGGAGACCCAGTACTTC TRBV4-1 - - 15 TRBJ2-5
CASRLGQGDQETQYF TGTGCCAGCAGACTCGGACAGGGGGACCAAGAGACCCAGTACTTC TRBV7-2 TRBD1 few 15 TRBJ2-5
CSVVGGTSGTDTQYF TGCAGCGTTGTCGGGGGGACTAGCGGCACAGATACGCAGTATTTT TRBV29-1 TRBD2 - 15 TRBJ2-3
CASSRDWAGGNQPQHF TGCGCCAGCAGCAGGGATTGGGCCGGGGGCAATCAGCCCCAGCATTTT TRBV4-1 - - 16 TRBJ1-5
CASSLLRDTDTQYF TGCGCCAGCAGCTTGCTCAGGGATACAGATACGCAGTATTTT TRBV5-1 - once 14 TRBJ2-3
CASRRLASPSETQYF TGTGCCAGCAGACGACTAGCAAGCCCTTCAGAGACCCAGTACTTC TRBV6-6 TRBD2 - 15 TRBJ2-5
CASSLADWETQYF TGTGCCAGCAGCCTCGCAGATTGGGAGACCCAGTACTTC TRBV27 - - 13 TRBJ2-5
CASSSQGDEQYF TGCGCCAGCAGTTCACAGGGGGACGAGCAGTACTTC TRBV4-1 TRBD1 - 12 TRBJ2-7
CASSFYGQNTEAFF TGTGCCAGCAGTTTTTATGGACAGAACACTGAAGCTTTCTTT TRBV27 - once 14 TRBJ1-1
CASSLRRNQPQHF TGTGCCAGCAGTTTACGTAGGAATCAGCCCCAGCATTTT TRBV27 - - 13 TRBJ1-5
CASRGGQGASQPQHF TGTGCCAGCAGGGGGGGACAGGGGGCTAGTCAGCCCCAGCATTTT TRBV6-6 TRBD1 - 15 TRBJ1-5
CASSAGGSYEQYF TGTGCCAGCAGTGCAGGGGGCTCCTACGAGCAGTACTTC TRBV2 TRBD1 - 13 TRBJ2-7
CATVDRNYGYTF TGTGCCACCGTCGACCGAAACTATGGCTACACCTTC TRBV28 - few 12 TRBJ1-2
CASSLTTARVMNTEAFF TGTGCCAGCAGCTTAACAACTGCTAGGGTCATGAACACTGAAGCTTTCTTT TRBV11-2 - - 17 TRBJ1-1
CASSPRVPSPQVEAFF TGTGCCAGCAGCCCGCGTGTCCCTTCACCACAGGTTGAAGCTTTCTTT TRBV7-9 - - 16 TRBJ1-1
CASDWGNTEAFF TGTGCCTCCGACTGGGGGAACACTGAAGCTTTCTTT TRBV30 - - 12 TRBJ1-1
CATSKKGELEQYF TGTGCCACCAGCAAGAAGGGCGAGCTCGAGCAGTACTTC TRBV15 - few 13 TRBJ2-7
CASSVAPTRWGGYTF TGTGCCAGCAGCGTAGCCCCTACGAGGTGGGGAGGCTACACCTTC TRBV9 - - 15 TRBJ1-2
CASSLQGRRADTQYF TGTGCCAGCTCCTTGCAGGGGCGGAGGGCAGATACGCAGTATTTT TRBV6-5 - - 15 TRBJ2-3
CASSPSFGTQYF TGTGCCAGCAGCCCCTCGTTCGGGACCCAGTACTTC TRBV14 - - 12 TRBJ2-5
CAIGRKGEQYF TGTGCCATCGGCAGAAAGGGGGAGCAGTACTTC TRBV10-3 - - 11 TRBJ2-7
CASSVTGGTEAFF TGTGCCAGCAGTGTGACAGGGGGCACTGAAGCTTTCTTT TRBV6-4 TRBD1 - 13 TRBJ1-1
CASSTSLETQYF TGTGCCAGCTCAACTAGCCTTGAGACCCAGTACTTC TRBV18 - - 12 TRBJ2-5
CSVLQGAPSEQYF TGCAGCGTGCTACAGGGGGCTCCTAGCGAGCAGTACTTC TRBV29-1 TRBD1 - 13 TRBJ2-7
CATSRSYTAGGPGNEQFF TGTGCCACCAGCAGATCATACACAGCGGGAGGGCCGGGGAATGAGCAGTTCTTC TRBV15 TRBD2 - 18 TRBJ2-1
CASSQVPDRIAEKLFF TGCGCCAGCAGCCAAGTTCCGGACCGCATAGCGGAAAAACTGTTTTTT TRBV4-1 - - 16 TRBJ1-4
CASSVEGLPYNEQFF TGTGCCAGCAGCGTCGAGGGACTTCCATACAATGAGCAGTTCTTC TRBV9 - - 15 TRBJ2-1
CSTRGGTSGSTDTQYF TGCAGCACTCGCGGGGGGACTAGCGGTAGCACAGATACGCAGTATTTT TRBV29-1 TRBD2 few 16 TRBJ2-3
CSFLVTGHEQYF TGCAGCTTCTTAGTTACAGGGCACGAGCAGTACTTC TRBV29-1 - - 12 TRBJ2-7
CASSQDRAAGELFF TGTGCCAGCAGCCAAGATCGAGCGGCCGGGGAGCTGTTTTTT TRBV4-2 - few 14 TRBJ2-2
CASMRDLADTQYF TGTGCCAGCATGAGAGACCTCGCAGATACGCAGTATTTT TRBV5-4 - few 13 TRBJ2-3
CASSEDSYGYTF TGTGCCAGCAGTGAGGACAGCTATGGCTACACCTTC TRBV6-5 - few 12 TRBJ1-2
CSVCGQLNTEAFF TGCAGCGTGTGCGGTCAGCTGAACACTGAAGCTTTCTTT TRBV29-1 - - 13 TRBJ1-1
CASSSGTASFSGANVLTF TGTGCCAGCAGCTCCGGGACAGCCAGCTTCTCTGGGGCCAACGTCCTGACTTTC TRBV7-9 TRBD1 few 18 TRBJ2-6
CASSTPSDRRPQHF TGTGCCAGCAGCACCCCAAGCGACCGCCGGCCCCAGCATTTT TRBV6-6 - - 14 TRBJ1-5
CASSSGVTNEKLFF TGTGCCAGCAGCTCAGGGGTAACTAATGAAAAACTGTTTTTT TRBV7-9 - few 14 TRBJ1-4
CASSPQSGTVPHYNEQFF TGTGCCAGTAGTCCCCAGTCCGGGACTGTTCCTCACTACAATGAGCAGTTCTTC TRBV19 - few 18 TRBJ2-1
CSAVGVAGSYEQYF TGCAGCGCCGTGGGGGTAGCGGGAAGCTACGAGCAGTACTTC TRBV29-1 TRBD2 - 14 TRBJ2-7
CSVEDYTF TGCAGCGTTGAGGACTACACCTTC TRBV29-1 - - 8 TRBJ1-2
CSAGEDEQYF TGCAGCGCCGGAGAGGACGAGCAGTACTTC TRBV29-1 - few 10 TRBJ2-7
CASSPLRQGAQNTEAFF TGTGCCAGCAGTCCACTAAGACAGGGGGCGCAGAACACTGAAGCTTTCTTT TRBV28 TRBD1 few 17 TRBJ1-1
CASSVRTVGGGEQYF TGTGCCAGCAGCGTTAGGACGGTAGGGGGAGGCGAGCAGTACTTC TRBV11-2 - - 15 TRBJ2-7
CSVELGGTEAFF TGCAGCGTTGAACTAGGGGGTACTGAAGCTTTCTTT TRBV29-1 - few 12 TRBJ1-1
CASSFDRGSFSRFANTGELFF TGTGCCAGCAGTTTCGACAGGGGGTCCTTCTCGAGGTTCGCGAACACCGGGGAGCTGTTTTTT TRBV28 TRBD1 - 21 TRBJ2-2
CASSSVAVTDTQYF TGTGCCAGCAGCTCCGTAGCGGTCACAGATACGCAGTATTTT TRBV11-2 - - 14 TRBJ2-3
CASSVNGNSNQPQHF TGTGCCAGCAGCGTAAACGGGAATAGCAATCAGCCCCAGCATTTT TRBV9 - - 15 TRBJ1-5
CASSYEANTEAFF TGTGCCAGCAGTTACGAAGCGAACACTGAAGCTTTCTTT TRBV6-5 - few 13 TRBJ1-1
CASSPRTGLEAFF TGTGCCAGCAGTCCACGGACAGGGCTTGAAGCTTTCTTT TRBV27 TRBD1 - 13 TRBJ1-1
CASSVGTEAFF TGTGCCAGCTCAGTAGGCACTGAAGCTTTCTTT TRBV18 - few 11 TRBJ1-1
CASRVKGEGNEKLFF TGTGCCAGCAGGGTGAAGGGGGAGGGAAATGAAAAACTGTTTTTT TRBV27 - few 15 TRBJ1-4
CASSLALEGQFF TGTGCCAGCAGCTTAGCGCTGGAGGGACAGTTCTTC TRBV7-9 - - 12 TRBJ2-1
CAWSVSLNTEAFF TGTGCCTGGAGTGTCAGCCTGAACACTGAAGCTTTCTTT TRBV30 - - 13 TRBJ1-1
CATSPQLETTGELFF TGTGCCACCAGCCCTCAACTTGAAACCACCGGGGAGCTGTTTTTT TRBV15 - - 15 TRBJ2-2
CASSWRQGDQPQHF TGTGCCAGCAGCTGGAGACAGGGCGATCAGCCCCAGCATTTT TRBV7-8 TRBD1 - 14 TRBJ1-5